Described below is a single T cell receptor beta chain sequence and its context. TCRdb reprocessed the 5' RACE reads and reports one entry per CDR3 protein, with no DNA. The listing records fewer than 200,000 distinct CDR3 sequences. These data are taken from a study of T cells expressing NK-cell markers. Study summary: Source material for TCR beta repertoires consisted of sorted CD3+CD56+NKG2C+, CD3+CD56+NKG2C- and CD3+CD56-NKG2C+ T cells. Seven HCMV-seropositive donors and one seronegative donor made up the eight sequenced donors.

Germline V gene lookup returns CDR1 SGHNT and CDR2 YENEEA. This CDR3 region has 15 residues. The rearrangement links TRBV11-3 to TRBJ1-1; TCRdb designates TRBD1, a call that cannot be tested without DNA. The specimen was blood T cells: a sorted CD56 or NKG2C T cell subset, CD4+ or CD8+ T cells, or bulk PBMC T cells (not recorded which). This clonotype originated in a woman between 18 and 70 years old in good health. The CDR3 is CASSDGQGSVTEAFF.